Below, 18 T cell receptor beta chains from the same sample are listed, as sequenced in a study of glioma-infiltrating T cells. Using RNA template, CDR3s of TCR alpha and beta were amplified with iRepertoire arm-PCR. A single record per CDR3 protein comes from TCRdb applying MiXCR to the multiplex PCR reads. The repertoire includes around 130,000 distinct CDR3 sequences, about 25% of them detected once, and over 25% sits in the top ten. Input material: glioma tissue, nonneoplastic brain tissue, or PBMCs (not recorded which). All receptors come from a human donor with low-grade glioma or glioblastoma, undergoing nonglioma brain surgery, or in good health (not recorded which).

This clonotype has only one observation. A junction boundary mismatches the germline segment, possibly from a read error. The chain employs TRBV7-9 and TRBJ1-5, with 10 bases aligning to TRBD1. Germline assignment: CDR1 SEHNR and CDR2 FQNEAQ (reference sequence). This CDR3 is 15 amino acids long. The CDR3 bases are TGTGCCGGCAGCAGAGGGACAGGGGAAAATCAGCCCCAGCATTTT. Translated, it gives CAGSRGTGENQPQHF.

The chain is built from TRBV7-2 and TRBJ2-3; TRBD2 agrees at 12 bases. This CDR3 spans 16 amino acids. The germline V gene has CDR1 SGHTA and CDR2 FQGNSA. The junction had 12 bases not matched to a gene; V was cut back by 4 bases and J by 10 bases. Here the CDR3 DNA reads TGTGCCAGCAGCTCCGCGGGGCTAGCGGGGGGGCAGGCGCAGTATTTT. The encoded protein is CASSSAGLAGGQAQYF.

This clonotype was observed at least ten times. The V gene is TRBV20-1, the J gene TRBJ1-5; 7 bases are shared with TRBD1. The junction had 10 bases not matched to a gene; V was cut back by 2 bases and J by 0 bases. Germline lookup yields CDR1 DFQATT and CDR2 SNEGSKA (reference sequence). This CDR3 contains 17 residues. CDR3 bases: TGCAGTGCTAGAACCGGGACAGAACTTTATAGCAATCAGCCCCAGCATTTT. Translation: CSARTGTELYSNQPQHF.

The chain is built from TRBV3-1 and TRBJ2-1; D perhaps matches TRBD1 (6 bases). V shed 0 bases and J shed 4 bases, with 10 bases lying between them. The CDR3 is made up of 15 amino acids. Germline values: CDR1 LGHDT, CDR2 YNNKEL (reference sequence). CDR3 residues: CASSQDRGQYNEQFF. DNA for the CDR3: TGTGCCAGCAGCCAAGATCGGGGACAATACAATGAGCAGTTCTTC.

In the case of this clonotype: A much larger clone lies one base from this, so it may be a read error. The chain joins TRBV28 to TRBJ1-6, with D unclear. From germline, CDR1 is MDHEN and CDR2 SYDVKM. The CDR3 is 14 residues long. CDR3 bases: TGTGCCAGCTCCCGGCGGACTGTTGATTCACCCCTCCAGTTT. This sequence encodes CASSRRTVDSPLQF. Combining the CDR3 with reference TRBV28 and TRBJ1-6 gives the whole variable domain DVKVTQSSRYLVKRTGEKVFLECVQDMDHENMFWYRQDPGLGLRLIYFSYDVKMKEKGDIPEGYSVSREKKERFSLILESASTNQTSMYLCASSRRTVDSPLQFGNGTRLTVT.

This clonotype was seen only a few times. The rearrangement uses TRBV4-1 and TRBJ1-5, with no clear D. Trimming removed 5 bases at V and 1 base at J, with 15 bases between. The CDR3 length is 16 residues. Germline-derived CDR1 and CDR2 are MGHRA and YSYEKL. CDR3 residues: CASSSSETLSNQPQHF. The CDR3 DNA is TGCGCCAGCAGCTCGTCGGAGACACTAAGCAATCAGCCCCAGCATTTT.

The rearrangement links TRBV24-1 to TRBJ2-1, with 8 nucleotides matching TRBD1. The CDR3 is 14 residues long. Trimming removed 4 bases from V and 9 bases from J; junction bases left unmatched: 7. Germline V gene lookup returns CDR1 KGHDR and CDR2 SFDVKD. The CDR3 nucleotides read TGTGCCACCAGTGACCGAAGGACAGGGACTGAGCAGTTCTTC. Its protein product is CATSDRRTGTEQFF.

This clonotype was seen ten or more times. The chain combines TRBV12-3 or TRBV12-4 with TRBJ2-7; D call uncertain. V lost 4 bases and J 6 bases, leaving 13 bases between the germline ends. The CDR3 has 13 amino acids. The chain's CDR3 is CASSSGPSSEQYV. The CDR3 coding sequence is TGTGCCAGCAGTTCGGGTCCCAGCAGCGAGCAGTACGTC.

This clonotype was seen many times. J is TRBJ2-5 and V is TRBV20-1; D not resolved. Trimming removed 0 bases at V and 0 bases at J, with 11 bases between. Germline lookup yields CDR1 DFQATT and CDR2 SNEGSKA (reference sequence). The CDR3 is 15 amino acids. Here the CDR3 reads CSAREFTVYQETQYF. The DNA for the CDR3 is TGCAGTGCTAGAGAATTTACTGTGTACCAAGAGACCCAGTACTTC.

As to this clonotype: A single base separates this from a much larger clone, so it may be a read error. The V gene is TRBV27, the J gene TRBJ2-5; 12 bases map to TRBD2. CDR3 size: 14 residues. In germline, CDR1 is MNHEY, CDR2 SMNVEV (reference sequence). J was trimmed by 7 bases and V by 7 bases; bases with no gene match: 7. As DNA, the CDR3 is TGTGCCAGCACCTCTTCTAGCGGGGGGGGGACCCAGTACTTC. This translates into CASTSSSGGGTQYF.

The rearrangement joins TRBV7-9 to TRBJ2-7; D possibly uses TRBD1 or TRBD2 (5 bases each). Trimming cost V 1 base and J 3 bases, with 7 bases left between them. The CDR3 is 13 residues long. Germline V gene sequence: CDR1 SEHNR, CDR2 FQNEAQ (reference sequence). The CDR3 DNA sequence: TGTGCCAGCAGCTTAGTTGGGGGCTACGAGCAGTACGTC. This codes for CASSLVGGYEQYV.

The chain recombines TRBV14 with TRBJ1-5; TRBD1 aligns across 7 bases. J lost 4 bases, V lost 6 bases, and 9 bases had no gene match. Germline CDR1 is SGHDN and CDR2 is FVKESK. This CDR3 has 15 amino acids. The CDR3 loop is CASSPAGTANQPQHF. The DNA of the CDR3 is TGTGCCAGCAGTCCGGCCGGGACAGCTAATCAGCCCCAGCATTTT.

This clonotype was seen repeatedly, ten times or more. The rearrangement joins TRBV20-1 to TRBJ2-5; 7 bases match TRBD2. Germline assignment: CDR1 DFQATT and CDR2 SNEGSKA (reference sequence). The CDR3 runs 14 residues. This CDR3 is CGSARGSIQETQYF. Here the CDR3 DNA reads TGCGGCAGCGCGCGGGGGTCGATTCAAGAGACCCAGTACTTC.

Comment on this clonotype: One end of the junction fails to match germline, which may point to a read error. CDR3 amino acids: CASSQFTVQETKYF. Written as DNA, the CDR3 is TGTGCCAGCAGCCAATTTACAGTCCAAGAGACCAAGTACTTC. The chain uses TRBV16 and TRBJ2-5; D remains unclear. Germline assignment: CDR1 KGHSY and CDR2 FQNENV. This CDR3 comprises 14 residues.

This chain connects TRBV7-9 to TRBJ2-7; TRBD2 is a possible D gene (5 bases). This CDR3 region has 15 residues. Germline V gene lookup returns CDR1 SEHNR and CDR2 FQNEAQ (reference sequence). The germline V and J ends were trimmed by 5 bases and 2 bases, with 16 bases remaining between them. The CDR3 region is CASSGEISSPYEQYV. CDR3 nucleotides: TGTGCCAGCAGCGGGGAGATAAGTTCCCCCTACGAGCAGTACGTC.

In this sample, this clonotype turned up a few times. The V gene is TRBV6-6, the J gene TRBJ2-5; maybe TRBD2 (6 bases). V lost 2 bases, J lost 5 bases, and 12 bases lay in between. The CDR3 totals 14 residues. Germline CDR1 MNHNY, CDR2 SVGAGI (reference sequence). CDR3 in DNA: TGTGCCAGCAGTTACGTAGGAGGAGGGGAGACCCAGTACTTC. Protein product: CASSYVGGGETQYF.

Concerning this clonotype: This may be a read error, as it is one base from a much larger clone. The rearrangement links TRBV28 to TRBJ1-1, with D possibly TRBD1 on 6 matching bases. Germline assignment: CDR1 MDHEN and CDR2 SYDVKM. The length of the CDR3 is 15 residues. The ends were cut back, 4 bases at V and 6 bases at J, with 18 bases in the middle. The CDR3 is CASSWGQRGRAEAFF. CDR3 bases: TGTGCCAGCAGTTGGGGACAAAGGGGGAGGGCTGAAGCTTTCTTT.

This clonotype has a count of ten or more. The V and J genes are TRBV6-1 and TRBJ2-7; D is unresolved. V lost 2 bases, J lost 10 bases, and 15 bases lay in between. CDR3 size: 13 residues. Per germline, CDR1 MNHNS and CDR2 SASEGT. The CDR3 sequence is CASSERIGSRQYV. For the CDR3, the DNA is TGTGCCAGCAGTGAACGAATTGGGTCACGACAGTACGTC.